This T cell receptor beta chain is from a study of CD8 T cells in Susac syndrome. A word on this clonotype: Its antigen remains unidentified.

Reverse transcription of roughly 0.5 to 1 ug RNA was carried out with random hexamers. The TCR beta CDR3 was amplified by immunoSEQ multiplex PCR across 54 Vbeta, 13 Jbeta. TCRdb re-analysed the immunoSEQ multiplex PCR reads in MiXCR, keeping a single row per CDR3 protein. The sample records more than 200,000 distinct CDR3 sequences, around 93% being singletons. The CDR3 has 13 residues. The J segment lost 5 bases and the V segment lost 2 bases, leaving 0 bases of the junction unmatched. Study-wide points: Acknowledgment was made by the study that its TCR sequencing and HLA analysis involved a relatively small number of individuals.

Patients with Susac syndrome showed fulfilment of recently defined diagnostic criteria for definite or probable disease. Bulk CD8+ and CD4+ cells came from magnetic negative isolation; CD8+ TEMRA by FACS. Sequenced: CD4+ T cells from PBMCs. The TCR was taken from a human donor with Susac syndrome. This sequence joins TRBV12-3 or TRBV12-4 and TRBJ2-5, with TRBD2 matching 9 bases. The CDR3 nucleotides read TGTGCCAGCAGTTTACTAGCGGGGGAGACCCAGTACTTC. Residues: CASSLLAGETQYF.